This TCR beta chain appears in the sequencing data of a study of blood T cell repertoires in COVID-19. Sequencing was performed with immunoSEQ multiplex PCR; in TCRdb, only in-frame clones are kept and a portion is missing. The repertoire holds about 240,000 clones, with about 81% as singletons. The V gene lost 2 bases and the J gene lost 0 bases, with 11 bases spanning the gap. The CDR3 is made up of 15 amino acids. Germline loops: CDR1 GTSNPN, CDR2 SVGIG (reference sequence). The sample comprised peripheral blood. The chain is built from TRBV30 and TRBJ1-3; D remains unclear. The clonotype comes from a woman aged 55-69 years with active or convalescent COVID-19. CDR3 sequence reads: CAWSFGGNSGNTIYF. CDR3 nucleotides: TGTGCCTGGAGTTTCGGCGGAAACTCTGGAAACACCATATATTTT.